Listed here is a single T cell receptor beta chain. The antigen is undetermined. Data came from immunoSEQ multiplex PCR; TCRdb stores just in-frame clones and leaves some out. The sample yields fewer than 90,000 clones, 75% to 95% seen once. Recipients boosted at about 4 weeks or about 12 weeks are pooled. Germline CDR1 SGDLS, CDR2 YYNGEE. V was pared by 0 bases and J by 2 bases, with 4 bases between. This CDR3 has 13 amino acids. The data stem from a study of T cell responses to AZD1222 COVID-19 vaccine. Points from the study as a whole: Two AZD1222 doses significantly raised spike-specific TCR breadth and depth over controls. Donors, mostly white British, included more females; clonal diversity was possibly underestimated.

The gene calls are TRBV9 and TRBJ2-3; D gene unclear. This sequence originates from an adult who received the AZD1222 COVID-19 vaccine. The starting material was peripheral blood, obtained 28 days after the second AZD1222 dose. CDR3 region: CASSVGNTDTQYF. The CDR3 DNA reads TGTGCCAGCAGCGTAGGGAACACAGATACGCAGTATTTT. The full variable domain, with the rest looked up from reference TRBV9 and TRBJ2-3, is DSGVTQTPKHLITATGQRVTLRCSPRSGDLSVYWYQQSLDQGLQFLIQYYNGEERAKGNILERFSAQQFPDLHSELNLSSLELGDSALYFCASSVGNTDTQYFGPGTRLTVL.